The next 8 T cell receptor beta chains were all read from a single sample in a study of CD8 T cells in Susac syndrome (dated by TCRdb to the late 2010s). Libraries were prepared through the immunoSEQ multiplex PCR assay. RNA was extracted using the RNeasy kit, and roughly 0.45 to 1 microgram was reverse transcribed with random hexamers. TCRdb took the public reads, trimmed them with fastp at Q25, ran MiXCR for clone calling and kept in-frame beta chains. Duplicate CDR3 protein sequences are folded into a single record with the most common DNA and genes. Here the sample has about 130,000 distinct CDR3 sequences; 95% occur a single time. The ten largest clones take up under 0.2% of the sample. The source material was CD8+ T cells from PBMCs. Receptors were obtained from a human donor with Susac syndrome.

V and J are TRBV9 and TRBJ2-3; 8 bases agree with TRBD2. Germline assignment: CDR1 SGDLS and CDR2 YYNGEE. V was clipped by 7 bases and J by 2 bases; unmatched bases: 9. The CDR3 length is 15 residues. The CDR3 sequence is CASALGTSPTDTQYF. The CDR3 bases are TGTGCCAGCGCCCTAGGGACTAGTCCCACAGATACGCAGTATTTT.

The chain couples TRBV15 to TRBJ1-1; no firm D call. Per germline, CDR1 LNHNV and CDR2 YYDKDF (reference sequence). V was pared by 5 bases and J by 1 base, with 5 bases between. The CDR3 spans 12 residues. The CDR3 is CATSLGNTEAFF. CDR3 bases: TGTGCCACCAGCTTAGGGAACACTGAAGCTTTCTTT.

This sequence joins TRBV4-1 and TRBJ2-7; 11 nucleotides align to TRBD2. V lost 0 bases and J lost 1; bases outside the gene matches: 5. Germline V lookup: CDR1 MGHRA, CDR2 YSYEKL. The CDR3 length is 17 residues. CDR3 DNA sequence: TGCGCCAGCAGCCAAGATCAGACTAGCGGGATGTCCTACGAGCAGTACTTC. It is translated as CASSQDQTSGMSYEQYF.

V is TRBV29-1 and J is TRBJ1-1; the D is unclear. The CDR3 contains 13 residues. Germline CDR1 SQVTM, CDR2 ANQGSEA. Between the trimmed V and J ends, which lost 4 bases and 2 bases, there was a span of 11 bases. CDR3 nucleotides: TGCAGCGTTGGTGGCTCTCTCAACACTGAAGCTTTCTTT. Translated, it gives CSVGGSLNTEAFF.

This clonotype came up once. The rearrangement joins TRBV5-5 to TRBJ2-7, with TRBD1 as a possible D gene (6 bases). The CDR3 runs to 14 residues. Germline lookup yields CDR1 SGHKS and CDR2 YYEKEE (reference sequence). Trimming took 0 bases from V and 5 from J, leaving 12 bases between them. CDR3 region: CASSLDPGDHEQYF. Written as DNA, the CDR3 is TGTGCCAGCAGCTTGGACCCAGGGGACCACGAGCAGTACTTC.

The V call is TRBV3-1, the J call TRBJ2-7; 10 nucleotides align to TRBD2. Losses at the gene ends were 4 bases for V and 6 bases for J; bases not matched to a gene: 3. Per the germline V gene, CDR1 is LGHDT and CDR2 is YNNKEL (reference sequence). The CDR3 contains 13 residues. In DNA, the CDR3 is TGTGCCAGCAGCCCAGCGGGAGGGCTCGAGCAGTACTTC. It encodes CASSPAGGLEQYF.

This chain uses TRBV5-5 with TRBJ1-5; D unresolved. The germline V gene encodes CDR1 SGHKS and CDR2 YYEKEE (reference sequence). Trimming took 0 bases from V and 5 from J, leaving 9 bases between them. The CDR3 is 14 amino acids. DNA for the CDR3: TGTGCCAGCAGCTTGGAAAGGGAGTATCAGCCCCAGCATTTT. Translation: CASSLEREYQPQHF.

This clonotype has a single count. The genes are TRBV12-3 or TRBV12-4 and TRBJ2-3, with D perhaps matching TRBD1 or TRBD2 (5 bases each). This CDR3 region has 15 residues. V lost 1 base and J lost 4, with 12 bases in between. This CDR3 is CASSLVGDAADTQYF. In nucleotides, the CDR3 is TGTGCCAGCAGTTTAGTGGGGGACGCGGCAGATACGCAGTATTTT.